This T cell receptor beta chain derives from a study of blood T cell repertoires in COVID-19. Across the whole study: Collection of acute and convalescent COVID-19 samples took place in the United States, Italy and Spain. PBMCs, B-cell-depleted T cells, or T cells provided the cDNA or gDNA that made up the material.

Points on this clone: This sample includes further DNA sequences coding for the same CDR3.

In the source study's methods: Scientists estimated how many nucleated cells there were by amplifying reference gene primers. Repertoires were generated with immunoSEQ multiplex PCR, while TCRdb's copy carries only in-frame clones and drops some. That table furnishes V, J and clone size, whereas the DNA furnished D and trimming. The repertoire holds under 75,000 clones, with around 81% as singletons. The J segment lost 2 bases and the V segment lost 4 bases, leaving 0 bases of the junction unmatched. The CDR3 consists of 15 residues. Germline V gene sequence: CDR1 MNHEY, CDR2 SMNVEV (reference sequence).

This chain joins TRBV27 and TRBJ2-1; 12 positions agree with TRBD2. The clonotype was recovered from a woman aged 80 or over with active or convalescent COVID-19. The sequenced sample was peripheral blood. CDR3 amino acids: CASSSSGGAYNEQFF. Written as DNA, the CDR3 is TGTGCCAGCAGTTCTAGCGGGGGGGCCTACAATGAGCAGTTCTTC.